The T cell receptor beta chain under discussion was sequenced for a study of CD8 T cells in Susac syndrome. Study conclusions and caveats: It was acknowledged by the study that relatively few individuals were included in its TCR sequencing and HLA analysis.

Random hexamers primed reverse transcription of roughly 0.45 to 1 ug RNA. The immunoSEQ assay covered 54 Vbeta and 13 Jbeta segments for CDR3. TCRdb re-analysed the immunoSEQ multiplex PCR reads in MiXCR, keeping a single row per CDR3 protein. The data show nearly 200,000 distinct CDR3 sequences, with 90% to 95% seen just once and roughly 0.088% held by the top ten. Germline V gene lookup returns CDR1 SGHDN and CDR2 FVKESK. After removal of 1 base from V and 6 bases from J, the junction contained 4 bases not matched to a gene. The CDR3 extends over 15 amino acids. A note on this clonotype: Antigen: not known.

Sequencing of TCR beta, carried out with a high-throughput approach, was applied to CD8+ and CD4+ T cells from the blood. Negative isolation yielded CD8+ and CD4+ T cells; FACS enriched TEMRA cells. The chain links TRBV14 to TRBJ2-5; TRBD2 matches 11 bases. This sequence was found in a human donor with multiple sclerosis. The sequencing sample was made of CD4+ T cells from PBMCs. CDR3 DNA: TGTGCCAGCAGCCAAGGCCGACTAGCGGGGAAGACCCAGTACTTC. It translates to CASSQGRLAGKTQYF.